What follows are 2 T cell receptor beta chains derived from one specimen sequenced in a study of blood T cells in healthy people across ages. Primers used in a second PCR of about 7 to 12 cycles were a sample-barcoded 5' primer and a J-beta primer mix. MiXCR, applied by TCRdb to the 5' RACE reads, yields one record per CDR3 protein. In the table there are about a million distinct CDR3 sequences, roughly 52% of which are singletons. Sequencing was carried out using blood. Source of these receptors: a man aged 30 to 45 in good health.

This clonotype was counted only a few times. The DNA for the CDR3 is TGTGCCAGCAGCTTCTCCACCGGTCAGTCCGGGGCCAACGTCCTGACTTTC. This encodes CASSFSTGQSGANVLTF. The chain is built from TRBV7-8 and TRBJ2-6; D gene ambiguous. This CDR3 is built from 17 residues. With 3 bases removed from V and 4 bases from J, the gap between germline ends came to 16 bases. The germline V gene has CDR1 SGHVS and CDR2 FQNEAQ.

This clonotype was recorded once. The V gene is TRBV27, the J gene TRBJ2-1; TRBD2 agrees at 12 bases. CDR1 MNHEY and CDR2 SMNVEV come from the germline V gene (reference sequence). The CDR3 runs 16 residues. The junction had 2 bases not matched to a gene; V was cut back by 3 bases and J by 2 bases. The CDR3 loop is CASSFLAGGAYNEQFF. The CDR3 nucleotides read TGTGCCAGCAGTTTCCTAGCGGGGGGGGCCTACAATGAGCAGTTCTTC.